Shown below are 13 T cell receptor beta chains from a single sample sequenced in a study of blood T cell repertoires in COVID-19. Assay used: immunoSEQ multiplex PCR; TCRdb lists only in-frame clones, some missing. The data hold roughly 240,000 clones, with around 90% observed a single time. Sample: PBMCs or T cells enriched from blood (not recorded which). The receptors shown here come from a woman aged 25-40 years with acute COVID-19.

The chain has TRBV2 and TRBJ1-3; TRBD1 is a possible D gene (5 bases). This CDR3 contains 14 residues. V lost 5 bases to trimming and J lost 0 bases, with 8 bases between them. The V gene's germline CDR1 is SNHLY and CDR2 FYNNEI. The CDR3 DNA reads TGTGCCAGCAGTCGACAGAGCTCTGGAAACACCATATATTTT. The encoded protein is CASSRQSSGNTIYF.

The sample holds a few counts of this clone. The chain links TRBV15 to TRBJ1-5; D is unresolved. Germline CDR1 and CDR2: LNHNV and YYDKDF (reference sequence). This CDR3 spans 14 amino acids. V lost 2 bases, J lost 2 bases, and 7 bases lay in between. CDR3 nucleotide sequence: TGTGCCACCAGCAGACAGTACGGCAATCAGCCCCAGCATTTT. Translation: CATSRQYGNQPQHF.

The J gene is TRBJ2-7, the V gene TRBV12-3 or TRBV12-4; 9 nucleotides line up with TRBD1. Unmatched junction bases numbered 4, after V lost 5 bases and J lost 5 bases. The CDR3 is 13 amino acids. The CDR3 nucleotides read TGTGCCAGCAGTGGGGGACAGGGAGACGAGCAGTACTTC. Translated, it gives CASSGGQGDEQYF.

The chain links TRBV6-1 to TRBJ2-7; tentatively, D is TRBD1 (6 bases). The CDR3 sequence is 15 residues long. Germline loops: CDR1 MNHNS, CDR2 SASEGT. Trimming took 1 base from V and 1 from J, leaving 11 bases between them. The CDR3 coding sequence is TGTGCCAGCAGTGAAGGGACAGCTCCTTCCTACGAGCAGTACTTC. It yields the protein CASSEGTAPSYEQYF.

The V and J genes are TRBV13 and TRBJ2-7; 9 positions match TRBD1. The length of the CDR3 is 15 residues. V lost 5 bases and J lost 2; bases outside the gene matches: 7. Germline V gene data show CDR1 as PRHDT and CDR2 as FYEKMQ (reference sequence). CDR3 nucleotide sequence: TGTGCCAGCAGCGGCCGGGACAGGGTAGCCTACGAGCAGTACTTC. As protein: CASSGRDRVAYEQYF. The full variable domain, its missing parts supplied by reference TRBV13 and TRBJ2-7, is AAGVIQSPRHLIKEKRETATLKCYPIPRHDTVYWYQQGPGQDPQFLISFYEKMQSDKGSIPDRFSAQQFSDYHSELNMSSLELGDSALYFCASSGRDRVAYEQYFGPGTRLTVT.

CDR3 DNA sequence: TGTGCCAGCAGTTTAGCTCTACGGGGGGGAGGGTTCAAAGATACGCAGTATTTT. Translated, it gives CASSLALRGGGFKDTQYF. The chain has TRBV27 and TRBJ2-3, with TRBD2 identical over 8 bases. Germline CDR1 is MNHEY and CDR2 is SMNVEV (reference sequence). This CDR3 comprises 18 residues. The junction had 15 bases not matched to a gene; V was cut back by 2 bases and J by 5 bases.

This rearrangement joins TRBV3-1 (or the pseudogene TRBV3-2) to TRBJ1-3; tentatively, D is TRBD1 (5 bases). Germline CDR1 LGHDT, CDR2 YNNKEL (reference sequence). The CDR3 runs 15 residues. Trimming shortened V by 1 base and J by 0 bases, and 7 bases separated the two germline ends. The CDR3 nucleotides are TGTGCCAGCAGCCAAGGACAGCGCTCTGGAAACACCATATATTTT. It specifies CASSQGQRSGNTIYF.

This chain connects TRBV2 to TRBJ1-5; D not certain. The germline V and J ends were trimmed by 2 bases and 11 bases, with 7 bases remaining between them. The CDR3 is 11 residues long. Germline assignment: CDR1 SNHLY and CDR2 FYNNEI. The CDR3 bases are TGTGCCAGCAGTGAAAAATTCGCCCAGCATTTT. This sequence encodes CASSEKFAQHF.

This chain links TRBV5-1 with TRBJ1-4; possibly TRBD1 for D (6 bases). Looked up from germline, CDR1 is SGHRS and CDR2 is YFSETQ. The CDR3 covers 16 residues. The germline V and J ends were trimmed by 0 bases and 6 bases, with 15 bases remaining between them. The DNA of the CDR3 is TGCGCCAGCAGCTTGGCCGGGGGGGCACAGCATGAAAAACTGTTTTTT. Its translation: CASSLAGGAQHEKLFF.

The chain has TRBV28 and TRBJ2-1; D perhaps matches TRBD2 (6 bases). Germline-derived CDR1 and CDR2 are MDHEN and SYDVKM. V was shortened by 2 bases and J by 7 bases, with 12 bases between the two germline ends. The CDR3 length is 14 residues. Here the CDR3 DNA reads TGTGCCAGCAGTTTACGGGACTTCCTAAATGAGCAGTTCTTC. Its protein is CASSLRDFLNEQFF.

The chain joins TRBV18 to TRBJ2-6, with 7 nucleotides matching TRBD1. Germline V gene data show CDR1 as KGHSH and CDR2 as LQKENI. CDR3 size: 15 residues. Trimming took 5 bases from V and 4 from J; bases not matched to a gene: 5. The CDR3 coding sequence is TGTGCCAGCTCAAGACAGGGTCCCGGGGCCAACGTCCTGACTTTC. Protein sequence: CASSRQGPGANVLTF.

The rearrangement uses TRBV7-9 and TRBJ1-6, with a weak D call TRBD1 (5 bases). The V and J ends lost 3 bases and 4 bases respectively, with 10 bases between them. CDR3 length equals 15 residues. CDR1 and CDR2 from the germline V gene are SEHNR and FQNEAQ (reference sequence). The CDR3 sequence: CASSFGGGYNSPLHF. CDR3 in DNA: TGTGCCAGCAGCTTCGGGGGGGGTTATAATTCACCCCTCCACTTT.

The chain links TRBV7-9 to TRBJ1-1; a weak D match, TRBD1 (6 bases). Germline CDR1 and CDR2: SEHNR and FQNEAQ (reference sequence). Trimming shortened V by 3 bases and J by 8 bases, and 16 bases separated the two germline ends. This CDR3 has 14 amino acids. The CDR3 here is CASSFIGQSDEAFF. CDR3 DNA: TGTGCCAGCAGCTTTATTGGACAGTCCGACGAAGCTTTCTTT.